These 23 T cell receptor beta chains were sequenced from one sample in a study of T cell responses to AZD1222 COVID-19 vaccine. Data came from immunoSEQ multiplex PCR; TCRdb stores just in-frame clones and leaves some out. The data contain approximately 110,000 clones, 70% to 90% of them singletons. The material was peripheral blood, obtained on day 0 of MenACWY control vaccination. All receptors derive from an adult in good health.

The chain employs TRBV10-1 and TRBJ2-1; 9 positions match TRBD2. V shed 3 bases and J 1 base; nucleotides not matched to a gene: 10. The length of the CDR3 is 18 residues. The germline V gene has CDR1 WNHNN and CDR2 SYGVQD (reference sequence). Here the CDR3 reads CASSEGLAGWLSYNEQFF. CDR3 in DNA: TGCGCCAGCAGTGAAGGTCTAGCGGGATGGTTATCCTACAATGAGCAGTTCTTC.

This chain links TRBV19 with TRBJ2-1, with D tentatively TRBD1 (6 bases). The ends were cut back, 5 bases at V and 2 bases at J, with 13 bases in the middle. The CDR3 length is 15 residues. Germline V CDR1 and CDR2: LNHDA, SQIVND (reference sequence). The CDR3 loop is CASSDRGGPYNEQFF. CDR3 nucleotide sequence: TGTGCCAGTAGTGACCGAGGGGGACCCTACAATGAGCAGTTCTTC.

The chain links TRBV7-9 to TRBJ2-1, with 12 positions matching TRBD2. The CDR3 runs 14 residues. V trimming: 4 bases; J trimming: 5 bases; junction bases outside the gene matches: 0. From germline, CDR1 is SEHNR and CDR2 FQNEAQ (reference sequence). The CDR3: CASSWTSGNNEQFF. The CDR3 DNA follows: TGTGCCAGCAGCTGGACTAGCGGGAACAATGAGCAGTTCTTC.

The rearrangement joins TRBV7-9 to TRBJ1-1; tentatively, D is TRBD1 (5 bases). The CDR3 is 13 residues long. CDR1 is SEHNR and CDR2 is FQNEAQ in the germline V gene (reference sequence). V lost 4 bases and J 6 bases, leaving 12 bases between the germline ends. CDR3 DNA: TGTGCCAGCAGCTCGGACATTTTATCTGAAGCTTTCTTT. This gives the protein CASSSDILSEAFF.

In DNA form, the CDR3 reads TGTGCCAGCAGCTTGAGTTCAAGGGGCCCTAACTATGGCTACACCTTC. Translation: CASSLSSRGPNYGYTF. This chain links TRBV5-6 with TRBJ1-2, with D maybe TRBD1 (5 bases). Germline V gene lookup returns CDR1 SGHDT and CDR2 YYEEEE. V shed 1 base and J shed 0 bases, with 13 bases lying between them. The CDR3 length is 16 residues.

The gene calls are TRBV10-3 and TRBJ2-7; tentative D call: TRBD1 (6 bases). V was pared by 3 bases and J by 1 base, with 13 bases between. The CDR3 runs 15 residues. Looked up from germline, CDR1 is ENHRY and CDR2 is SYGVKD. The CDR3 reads CAISEGQRRSYEQYF. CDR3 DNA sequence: TGTGCCATCAGTGAAGGACAGAGACGGTCCTACGAGCAGTACTTC.

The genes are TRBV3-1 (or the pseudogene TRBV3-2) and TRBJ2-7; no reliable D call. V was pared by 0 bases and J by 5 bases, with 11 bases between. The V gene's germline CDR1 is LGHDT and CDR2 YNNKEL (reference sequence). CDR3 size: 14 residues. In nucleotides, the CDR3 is TGTGCCAGCAGCCAAGATACGGGTGCGGACGAGCAGTACTTC. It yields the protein CASSQDTGADEQYF.

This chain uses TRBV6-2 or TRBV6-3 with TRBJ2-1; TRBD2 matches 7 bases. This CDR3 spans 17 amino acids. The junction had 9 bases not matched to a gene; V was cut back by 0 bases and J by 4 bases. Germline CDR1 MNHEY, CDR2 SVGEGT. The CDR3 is CASSYSPPSGIYNEQFF. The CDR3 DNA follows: TGTGCCAGCAGTTACTCTCCCCCTAGCGGAATATACAATGAGCAGTTCTTC.

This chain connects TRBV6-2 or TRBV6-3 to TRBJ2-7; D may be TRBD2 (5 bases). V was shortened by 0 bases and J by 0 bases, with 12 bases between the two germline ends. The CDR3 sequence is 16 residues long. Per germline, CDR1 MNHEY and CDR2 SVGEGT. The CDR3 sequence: CASSYSGLEVSYEQYF. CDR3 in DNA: TGTGCCAGCAGTTACTCTGGCCTGGAGGTCTCCTACGAGCAGTACTTC.

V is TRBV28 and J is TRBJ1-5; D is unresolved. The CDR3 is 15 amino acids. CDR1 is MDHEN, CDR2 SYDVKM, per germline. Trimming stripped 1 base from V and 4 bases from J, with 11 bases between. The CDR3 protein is CASSLLGRRNQPQHF. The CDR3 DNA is TGTGCCAGCAGTTTATTAGGGCGACGTAATCAGCCCCAGCATTTT.

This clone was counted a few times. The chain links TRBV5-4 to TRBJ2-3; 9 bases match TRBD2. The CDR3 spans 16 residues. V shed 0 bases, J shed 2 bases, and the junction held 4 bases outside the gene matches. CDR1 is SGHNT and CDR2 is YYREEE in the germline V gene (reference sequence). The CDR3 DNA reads TGTGCCAGCAGCTTGGGACTAGCGGCTCTCACAGATACGCAGTATTTT. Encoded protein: CASSLGLAALTDTQYF.

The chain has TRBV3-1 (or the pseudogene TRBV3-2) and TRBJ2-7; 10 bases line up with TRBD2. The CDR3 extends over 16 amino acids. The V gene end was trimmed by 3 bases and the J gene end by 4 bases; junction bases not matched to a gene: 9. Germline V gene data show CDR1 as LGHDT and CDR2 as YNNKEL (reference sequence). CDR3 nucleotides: TGTGCCAGCAGCCATATAGCGAGCGGGAGGGCGTACGAGCAGTACTTC. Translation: CASSHIASGRAYEQYF.

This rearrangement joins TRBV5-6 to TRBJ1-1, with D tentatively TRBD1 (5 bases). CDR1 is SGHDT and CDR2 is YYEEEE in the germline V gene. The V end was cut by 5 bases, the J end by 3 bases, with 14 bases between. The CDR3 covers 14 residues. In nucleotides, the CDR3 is TGTGCCAGCAGTGATGGGGCCTGGGACACTGAAGCTTTCTTT. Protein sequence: CASSDGAWDTEAFF.

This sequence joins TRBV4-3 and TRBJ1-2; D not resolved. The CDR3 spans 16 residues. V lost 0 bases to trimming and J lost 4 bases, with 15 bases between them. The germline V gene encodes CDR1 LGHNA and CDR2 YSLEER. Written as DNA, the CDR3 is TGCGCCAGCAGCCAAGAACGGATCGGGGTGGCCTATGGCTACACCTTC. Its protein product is CASSQERIGVAYGYTF.

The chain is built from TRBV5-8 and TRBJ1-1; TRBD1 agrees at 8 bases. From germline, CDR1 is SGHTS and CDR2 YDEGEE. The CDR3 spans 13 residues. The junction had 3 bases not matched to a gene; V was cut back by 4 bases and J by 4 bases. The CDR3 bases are TGTGCCAGCAGCCGACAGGGGTCCACTGAAGCTTTCTTT. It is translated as CASSRQGSTEAFF.

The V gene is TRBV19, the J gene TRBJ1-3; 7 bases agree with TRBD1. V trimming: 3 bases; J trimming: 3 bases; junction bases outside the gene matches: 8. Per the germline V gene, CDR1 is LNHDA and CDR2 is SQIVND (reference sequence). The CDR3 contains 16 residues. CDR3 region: CASSIGTVPFGNTIYF. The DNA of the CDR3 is TGTGCCAGTAGTATCGGGACAGTCCCTTTTGGAAACACCATATATTTT.

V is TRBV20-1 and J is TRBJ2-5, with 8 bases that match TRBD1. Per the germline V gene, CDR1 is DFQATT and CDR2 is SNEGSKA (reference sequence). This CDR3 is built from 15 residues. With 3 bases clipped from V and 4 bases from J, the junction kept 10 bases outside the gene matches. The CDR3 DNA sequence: TGCAGTGCTAGTACCCCCAGGGGGCGCGCAGAGACCCAGTACTTC. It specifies CSASTPRGRAETQYF.

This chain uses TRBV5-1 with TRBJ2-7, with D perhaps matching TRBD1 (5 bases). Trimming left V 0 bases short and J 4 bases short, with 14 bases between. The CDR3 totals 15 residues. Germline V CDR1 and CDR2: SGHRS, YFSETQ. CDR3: CASSLGQPFFYEQYF. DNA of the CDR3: TGCGCCAGCAGCTTGGGACAGCCCTTTTTTTACGAGCAGTACTTC.

As DNA, the CDR3 is TGCGCCAGCAGCCACGGGGGGTGGACTAGCAACGAGCAGTACTTC. Protein sequence: CASSHGGWTSNEQYF. This chain joins TRBV5-1 and TRBJ2-7; TRBD2 matches 8 bases. The CDR3 spans 15 residues. With V trimmed by 4 bases and J by 5 bases, 11 bases remained unmatched. CDR1 and CDR2 from the germline V gene are SGHRS and YFSETQ.

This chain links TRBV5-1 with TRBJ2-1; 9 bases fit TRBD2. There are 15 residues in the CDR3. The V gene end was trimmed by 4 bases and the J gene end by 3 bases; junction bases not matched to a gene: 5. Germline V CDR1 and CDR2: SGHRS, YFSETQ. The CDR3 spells CASSPGLAVYNEQFF. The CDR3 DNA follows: TGCGCCAGCAGCCCGGGACTAGCAGTCTACAATGAGCAGTTCTTC. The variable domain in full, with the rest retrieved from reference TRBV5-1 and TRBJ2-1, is KAGVTQTPRYLIKTRGQQVTLSCSPISGHRSVSWYQQTPGQGLQFLFEYFSETQRNKGNFPGRFSGRQFSNSRSEMNVSTLELGDSALYLCASSPGLAVYNEQFFGPGTRLTVL.

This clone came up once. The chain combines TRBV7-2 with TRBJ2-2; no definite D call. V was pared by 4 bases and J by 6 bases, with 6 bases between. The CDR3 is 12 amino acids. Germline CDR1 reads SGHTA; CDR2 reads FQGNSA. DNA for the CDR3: TGTGCCAGCAGCTACTTGGCCGGGGAGCTGTTTTTT. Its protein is CASSYLAGELFF.

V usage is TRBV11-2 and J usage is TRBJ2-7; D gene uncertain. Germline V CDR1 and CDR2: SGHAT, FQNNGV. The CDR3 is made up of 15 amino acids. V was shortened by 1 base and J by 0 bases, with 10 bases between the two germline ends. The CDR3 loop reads CASSLVLTSSYEQYF. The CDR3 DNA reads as TGTGCCAGCAGCTTAGTGTTAACAAGCTCCTACGAGCAGTACTTC.

The CDR3 loop reads CASSLVQDQPQHF. In DNA form, the CDR3 reads TGTGCCAGCAGCTTAGTCCAAGATCAGCCCCAGCATTTT. The chain links TRBV7-9 to TRBJ1-5; D is ambiguous. CDR3 length equals 13 residues. Germline values: CDR1 SEHNR, CDR2 FQNEAQ (reference sequence). V dropped 1 base and J dropped 5 bases, with 6 bases sitting between them.